This T cell receptor beta chain was profiled in a study of cytomegalovirus exposure and HLA in healthy donors. Points from the study as a whole: The study reported that TCR beta sequences accurately predicted HLA-A and HLA-B alleles in most subjects. It was approximately 150 TCR beta chains that were listed as cytomegalovirus-associated.

This clone has more than one count but fewer than ten. Its antigen is unidentified. Per germline, CDR1 SEHNR and CDR2 FQNEAQ (reference sequence). The CDR3 spans 18 residues. Germline trimming cut 0 bases from V and 4 bases from J; bases unmatched to any gene: 8. PCR employed 60 Vbeta and 13 Jbeta primers. Profiled with immunoSEQ multiplex PCR; TCRdb holds only in-frame clones, not every one. The table has 95,000 to 100,000 clones, roughly three quarters seen once. The receptor's source is a female donor in good health and CMV-seronegative. The sequenced sample consisted of PBMCs. V is TRBV7-9 and J is TRBJ1-5; 11 nucleotides agree with TRBD1. CDR3 coding DNA: TGTGCCAGCAGCTTAGCGGGAGGACAGGGGGCTTGGAATCAGCCCCAGCATTTT. Translation: CASSLAGGQGAWNQPQHF.